This TCR beta chain was recorded in a study of CD8 T cells in Susac syndrome. The CD8+ and CD4+ T cells were negatively isolated, with the TEMRA cells enriched by FACS. Reverse transcription of roughly 0.5 to 1 ug RNA was carried out with random hexamers. TCRdb analysed the immunoSEQ multiplex PCR reads with MiXCR anew, one entry per CDR3 protein. Here the sample spans around 150,000 distinct CDR3 sequences, about 94% being singletons. The clonotype comes from a human donor in good health. The sequenced sample consisted of CD4+ T cells from PBMCs.

The CDR3 is CASSRSGGVGETQYF. The CDR3 nucleotides are TGTGCCAGCAGCCGTAGCGGGGGCGTTGGGGAGACCCAGTACTTC. The chain links TRBV9 to TRBJ2-5, with 9 bases aligning to TRBD2. The germline gives CDR1 SGDLS, CDR2 YYNGEE. J was trimmed by 5 bases and V by 4 bases; bases with no gene match: 9. The CDR3 contains 15 residues.